The subject of this entry is one T cell receptor (beta chain). The data stem from a study of blood T cell repertoires in COVID-19. Background on the study: Samples representing acute and convalescent COVID-19 were sourced from the United States, Italy and Spain. T cells, B-cell-depleted T cells, or PBMCs supplied cDNA or gDNA.

This table comes from immunoSEQ multiplex PCR, and its TCRdb copy is limited to in-frame clones, with some not included. The table shows around 200,000 clones, with about 88% occurring only once. CDR1 KGHSH and CDR2 LQKENI come from the germline V gene. The V gene lost 2 bases and the J gene lost 6 bases, with 14 bases spanning the gap. The CDR3 totals 14 residues. This TCR derives from a woman older than 75 in a cohort sampled during active or convalescent COVID-19. The chain recombines TRBV18 with TRBJ2-7; D perhaps matches TRBD1 (6 bases). Sample: peripheral blood. In nucleotides, the CDR3 is TGTGCCAGCTCACCAGGGTCCAGGGGTAGCGAGCAGTACTTC. Its protein product is CASSPGSRGSEQYF.